A selection of T cell receptor beta chains follows, all from one sample in a study of CD8 T cells in ankylosing spondylitis. MiXCR, run by TCRdb on the 5' RACE reads, gives a single entry per CDR3 protein. The sample shows approximately 100,000 distinct CDR3 sequences, about 8% of them seen only once. Sequencing used blood, either unsorted or a sorted T cell fraction (not recorded which). The receptors were sampled from a male donor with ankylosing spondylitis or in good health (not recorded which). CDR3s include the opening cysteine and the closing phenylalanine or tryptophan. A D gene is named only where the DNA matches it firmly. Clone size, where shown, is once, few, many, or a class for clones that have expanded.

J gene: TRBJ2-2
V gene: TRBV7-9
D gene: TRBD2
clone size: -
CDR3 length: 16
CDR3 DNA: TGTGCCAACCTGTTCGGGACTAGCGCGAACACCGGGGAGCTGTTTTTT
CDR3 protein: CANLFGTSANTGELFF

J gene: TRBJ1-2
V gene: TRBV6-6
D gene: TRBD1
clone size: many
CDR3 length: 13
CDR3 DNA: TGTGCCAGCAGTTGGACAGGCGACGATGGCTACACCTTC
CDR3 protein: CASSWTGDDGYTF

J gene: TRBJ1-2
V gene: TRBV20-1
D gene: TRBD1
clone size: many
CDR3 length: 13
CDR3 DNA: TGCAGTGCTAAGGGACAGGGGAACTATGGCTACACCTTC
CDR3 protein: CSAKGQGNYGYTF

J gene: TRBJ2-5
V gene: TRBV6-1
D gene: -
clone size: many
CDR3 length: 14
CDR3 DNA: TGTGCCAGCAGTGCCCTGATGTGGCAACAGACCCAGTACTTC
CDR3 protein: CASSALMWQQTQYF

J gene: TRBJ1-5
V gene: TRBV5-1
D gene: -
clone size: many
CDR3 length: 18
CDR3 DNA: TGCGCCAGCAGCTTGTTCGGGTCAAACACTTATAGCAATCAGCCCCAGCATTTT
CDR3 protein: CASSLFGSNTYSNQPQHF

J gene: TRBJ2-2
V gene: TRBV5-1
D gene: -
clone size: many
CDR3 length: 12
CDR3 DNA: TGCGCCAGCAGCTCCCACCCCGGGGAGCTGTTTTTT
CDR3 protein: CASSSHPGELFF

J gene: TRBJ2-7
V gene: TRBV20-1
D gene: TRBD2
clone size: many
CDR3 length: 15
CDR3 DNA: TGCAGTGCTAGCCCCGGACTAGCGGGATTCTACGAGCAGTACTTC
CDR3 protein: CSASPGLAGFYEQYF

J gene: TRBJ2-7
V gene: TRBV5-6
D gene: -
clone size: many
CDR3 length: 17
CDR3 DNA: TGTGCCAGCAGCTTCGGTACTTTCAACACCCCCACCTACGAGCAGTACTTC
CDR3 protein: CASSFGTFNTPTYEQYF

J gene: TRBJ2-1
V gene: TRBV5-5
D gene: TRBD2
clone size: few
CDR3 length: 14
CDR3 DNA: TGTGCCAGCAGCATCTTAGCGGGATTAAATGAGCAGTTCTTC
CDR3 protein: CASSILAGLNEQFF

J gene: TRBJ2-3
V gene: TRBV20-1
D gene: -
clone size: many
CDR3 length: 13
CDR3 DNA: TGCAGTGAGGGACGGCAGGCCACAGATACGCAGTATTTT
CDR3 protein: CSEGRQATDTQYF

J gene: TRBJ2-1
V gene: TRBV5-1
D gene: -
clone size: many
CDR3 length: 16
CDR3 DNA: TGCGCCAGCAGCCCTGGACCCCCCGGCTCCTACAATGAGCAGTTCTTC
CDR3 protein: CASSPGPPGSYNEQFF

J gene: TRBJ2-7
V gene: TRBV7-9
D gene: -
clone size: few
CDR3 length: 15
CDR3 DNA: TGTGCCAGCAGCTTTTCGGAACTTACAGCCTACGAGCAGTACTTC
CDR3 protein: CASSFSELTAYEQYF